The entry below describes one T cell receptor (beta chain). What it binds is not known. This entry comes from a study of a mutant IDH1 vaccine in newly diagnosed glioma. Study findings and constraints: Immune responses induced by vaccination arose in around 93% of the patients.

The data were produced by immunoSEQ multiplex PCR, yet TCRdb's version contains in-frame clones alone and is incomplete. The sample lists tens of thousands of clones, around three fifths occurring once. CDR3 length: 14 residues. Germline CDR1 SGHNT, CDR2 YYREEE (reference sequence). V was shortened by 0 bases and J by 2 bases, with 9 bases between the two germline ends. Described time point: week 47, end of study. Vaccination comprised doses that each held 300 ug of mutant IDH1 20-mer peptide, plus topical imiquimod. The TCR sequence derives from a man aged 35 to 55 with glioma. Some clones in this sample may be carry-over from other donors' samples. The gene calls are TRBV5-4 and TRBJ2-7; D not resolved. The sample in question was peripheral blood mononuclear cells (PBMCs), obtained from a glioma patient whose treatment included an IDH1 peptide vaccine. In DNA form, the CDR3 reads TGTGCCAGCAGCTTGGCCGGTAAGCCCTACGAGCAGTACTTC. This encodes CASSLAGKPYEQYF.